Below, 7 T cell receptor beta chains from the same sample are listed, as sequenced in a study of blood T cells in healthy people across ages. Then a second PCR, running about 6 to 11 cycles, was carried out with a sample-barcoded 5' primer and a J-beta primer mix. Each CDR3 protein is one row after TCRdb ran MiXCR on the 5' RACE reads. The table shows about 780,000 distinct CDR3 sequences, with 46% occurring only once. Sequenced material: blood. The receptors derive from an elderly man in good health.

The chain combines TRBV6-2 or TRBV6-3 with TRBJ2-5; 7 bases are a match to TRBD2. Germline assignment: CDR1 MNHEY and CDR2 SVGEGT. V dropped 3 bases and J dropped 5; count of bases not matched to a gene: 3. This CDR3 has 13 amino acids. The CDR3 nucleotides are TGTGCCAGCAGTTATATCGGGAGGGAGACCCAGTACTTC. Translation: CASSYIGRETQYF.

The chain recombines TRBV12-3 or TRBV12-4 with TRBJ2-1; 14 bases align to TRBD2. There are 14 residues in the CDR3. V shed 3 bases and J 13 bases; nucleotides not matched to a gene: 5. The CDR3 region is CASSLRTSGGIQFF. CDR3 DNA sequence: TGTGCCAGCAGTTTGCGGACTAGCGGGGGGATACAGTTCTTC.

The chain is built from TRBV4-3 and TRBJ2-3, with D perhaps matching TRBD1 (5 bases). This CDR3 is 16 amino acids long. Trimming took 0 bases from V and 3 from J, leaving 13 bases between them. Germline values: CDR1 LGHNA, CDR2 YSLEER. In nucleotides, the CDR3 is TGCGCCAGCAGCCAAGAGGGCAGGGTTGGGACAGATACGCAGTATTTT. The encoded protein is CASSQEGRVGTDTQYF.

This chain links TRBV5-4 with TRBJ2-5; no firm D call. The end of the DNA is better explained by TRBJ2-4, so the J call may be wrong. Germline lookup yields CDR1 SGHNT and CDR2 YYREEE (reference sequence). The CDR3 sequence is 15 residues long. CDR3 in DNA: TGTGCCAGCAGCTTGCAGGCTGAACAGAAAAACATTCAGTACTTC. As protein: CASSLQAEQKNIQYF.

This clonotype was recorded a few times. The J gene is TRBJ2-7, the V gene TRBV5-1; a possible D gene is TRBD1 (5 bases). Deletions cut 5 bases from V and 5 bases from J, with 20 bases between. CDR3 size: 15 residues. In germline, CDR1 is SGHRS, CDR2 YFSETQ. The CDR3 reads CASSYDRSKGDEQYF. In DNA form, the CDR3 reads TGCGCCAGCAGTTACGATCGGTCCAAAGGGGACGAGCAGTACTTC.

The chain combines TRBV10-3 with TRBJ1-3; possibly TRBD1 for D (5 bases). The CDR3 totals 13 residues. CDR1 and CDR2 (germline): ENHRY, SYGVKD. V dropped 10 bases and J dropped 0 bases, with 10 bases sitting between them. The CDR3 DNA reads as TGTGCCAGCAGACAGAGCTCTGGAAACACCATATATTTT. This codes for CASRQSSGNTIYF.

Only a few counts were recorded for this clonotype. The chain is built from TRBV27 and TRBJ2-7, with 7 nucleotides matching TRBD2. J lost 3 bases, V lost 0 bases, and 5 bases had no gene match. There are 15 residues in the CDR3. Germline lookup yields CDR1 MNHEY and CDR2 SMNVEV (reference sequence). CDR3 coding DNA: TGTGCCAGCAGTTTATCGATGCGGGAGAACTACGAGCAGTACTTC. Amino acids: CASSLSMRENYEQYF.